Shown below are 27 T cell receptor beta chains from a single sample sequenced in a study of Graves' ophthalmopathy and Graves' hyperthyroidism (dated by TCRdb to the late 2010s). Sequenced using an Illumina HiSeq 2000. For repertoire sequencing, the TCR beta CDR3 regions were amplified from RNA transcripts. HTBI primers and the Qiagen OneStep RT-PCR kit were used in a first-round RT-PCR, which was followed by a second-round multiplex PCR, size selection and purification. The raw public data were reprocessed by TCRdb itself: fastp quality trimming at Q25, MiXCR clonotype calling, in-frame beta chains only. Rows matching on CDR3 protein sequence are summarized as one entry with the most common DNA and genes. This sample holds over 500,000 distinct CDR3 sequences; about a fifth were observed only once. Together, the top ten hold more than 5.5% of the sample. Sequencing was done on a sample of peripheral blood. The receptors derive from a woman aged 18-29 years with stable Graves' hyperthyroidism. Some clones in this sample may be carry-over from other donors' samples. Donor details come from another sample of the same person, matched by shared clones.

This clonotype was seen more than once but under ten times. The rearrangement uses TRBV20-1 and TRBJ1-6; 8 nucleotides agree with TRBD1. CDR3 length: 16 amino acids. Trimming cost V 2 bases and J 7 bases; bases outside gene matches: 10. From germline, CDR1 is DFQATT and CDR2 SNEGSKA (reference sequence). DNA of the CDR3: TGCAGTGCTAGAACCTCAGGGGGCCGGGACAATTCACCCCTCCACTTT. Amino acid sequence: CSARTSGGRDNSPLHF.

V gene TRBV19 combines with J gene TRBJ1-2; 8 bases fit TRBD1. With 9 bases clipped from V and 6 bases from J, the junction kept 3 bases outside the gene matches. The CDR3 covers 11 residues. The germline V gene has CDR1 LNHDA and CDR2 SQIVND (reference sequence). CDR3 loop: CASRTGNGYTF. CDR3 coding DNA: TGTGCCAGCCGGACAGGGAATGGCTACACCTTC.

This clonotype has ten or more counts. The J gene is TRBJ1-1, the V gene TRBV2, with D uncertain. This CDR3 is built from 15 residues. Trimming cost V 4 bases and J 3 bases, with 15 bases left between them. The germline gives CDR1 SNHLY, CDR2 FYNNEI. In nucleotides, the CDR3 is TGTGCCAGCAGTGCAAGGGAGGAAAGGGACACTGAAGCTTTCTTT. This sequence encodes CASSAREERDTEAFF.

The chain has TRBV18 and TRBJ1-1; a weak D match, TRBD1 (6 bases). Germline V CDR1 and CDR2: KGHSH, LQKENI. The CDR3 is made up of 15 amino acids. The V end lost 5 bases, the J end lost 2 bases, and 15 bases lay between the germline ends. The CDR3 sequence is CASSGQGHSNTEAFF. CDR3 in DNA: TGTGCCAGCTCAGGCCAGGGACATAGCAACACTGAAGCTTTCTTT.

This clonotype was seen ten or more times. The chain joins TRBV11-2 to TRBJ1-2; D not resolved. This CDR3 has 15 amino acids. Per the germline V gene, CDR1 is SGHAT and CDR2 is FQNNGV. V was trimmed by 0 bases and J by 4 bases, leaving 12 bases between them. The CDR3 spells CASSLERVTSYGYTF. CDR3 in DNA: TGTGCCAGCAGCTTAGAAAGGGTAACAAGCTATGGCTACACCTTC.

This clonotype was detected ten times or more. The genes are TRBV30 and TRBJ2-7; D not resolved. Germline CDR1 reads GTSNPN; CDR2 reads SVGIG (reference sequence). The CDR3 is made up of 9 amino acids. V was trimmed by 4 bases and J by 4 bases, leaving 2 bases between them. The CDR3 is CAWNYEQYF. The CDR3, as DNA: TGTGCCTGGAATTACGAGCAGTACTTC.

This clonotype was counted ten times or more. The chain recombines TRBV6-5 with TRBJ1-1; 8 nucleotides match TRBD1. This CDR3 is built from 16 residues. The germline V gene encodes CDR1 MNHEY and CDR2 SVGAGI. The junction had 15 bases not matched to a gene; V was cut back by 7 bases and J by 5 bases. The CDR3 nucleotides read TGTGCCAGCACCGGGACAGGTACCGACCGGGGGACTGAAGCTTTCTTT. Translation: CASTGTGTDRGTEAFF.

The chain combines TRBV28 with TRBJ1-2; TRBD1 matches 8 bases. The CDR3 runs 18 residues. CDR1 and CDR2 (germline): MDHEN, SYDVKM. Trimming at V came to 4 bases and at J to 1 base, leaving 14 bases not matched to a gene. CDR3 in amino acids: CASSSPRPGTGHNYGYTF. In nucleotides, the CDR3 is TGTGCCAGCAGTTCCCCCAGACCCGGGACAGGCCATAACTATGGCTACACCTTC.

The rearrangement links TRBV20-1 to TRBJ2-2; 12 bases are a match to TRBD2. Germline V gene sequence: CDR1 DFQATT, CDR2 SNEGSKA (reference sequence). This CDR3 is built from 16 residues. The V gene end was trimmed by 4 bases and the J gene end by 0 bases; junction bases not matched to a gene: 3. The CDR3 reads CSATGLAGTNTGELFF. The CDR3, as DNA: TGCAGTGCTACTGGACTAGCGGGAACGAACACCGGGGAGCTGTTTTTT.

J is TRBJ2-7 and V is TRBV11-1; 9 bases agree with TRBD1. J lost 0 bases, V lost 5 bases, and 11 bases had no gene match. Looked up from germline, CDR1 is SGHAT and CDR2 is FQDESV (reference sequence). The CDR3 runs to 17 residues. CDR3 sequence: CASSHPRQGDYSYEQYF. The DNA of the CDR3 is TGTGCCAGCAGCCATCCCAGACAGGGGGATTACTCCTACGAGCAGTACTTC.

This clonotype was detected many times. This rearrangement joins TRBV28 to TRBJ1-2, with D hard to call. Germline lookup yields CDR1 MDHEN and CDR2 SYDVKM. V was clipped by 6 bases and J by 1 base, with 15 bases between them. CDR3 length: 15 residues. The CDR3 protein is CASSIGASLNYGYTF. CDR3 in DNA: TGTGCCAGCAGCATTGGAGCCAGCCTTAACTATGGCTACACCTTC.

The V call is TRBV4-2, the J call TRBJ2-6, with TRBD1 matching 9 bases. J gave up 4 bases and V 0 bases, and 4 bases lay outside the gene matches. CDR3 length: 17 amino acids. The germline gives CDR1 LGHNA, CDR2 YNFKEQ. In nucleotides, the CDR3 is TGTGCCAGCAGCCAAGAAGGGACAGGGACCGGGGCCAACGTCCTGACTTTC. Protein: CASSQEGTGTGANVLTF.

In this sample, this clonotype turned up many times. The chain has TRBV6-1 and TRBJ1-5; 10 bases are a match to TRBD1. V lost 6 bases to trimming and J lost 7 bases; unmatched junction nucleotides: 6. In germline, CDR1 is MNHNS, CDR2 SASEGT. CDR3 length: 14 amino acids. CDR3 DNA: TGTGCCAGCAGCCGGGACAGGGGTTACCAGCCCCAGCATTTT. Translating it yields CASSRDRGYQPQHF.

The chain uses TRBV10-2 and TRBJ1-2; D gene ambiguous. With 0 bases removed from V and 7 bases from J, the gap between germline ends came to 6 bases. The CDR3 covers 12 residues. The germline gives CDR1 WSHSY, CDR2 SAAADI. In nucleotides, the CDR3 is TGCGCCAGCAGTGAGTCGGACCTTGGCTACACCTTC. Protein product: CASSESDLGYTF.

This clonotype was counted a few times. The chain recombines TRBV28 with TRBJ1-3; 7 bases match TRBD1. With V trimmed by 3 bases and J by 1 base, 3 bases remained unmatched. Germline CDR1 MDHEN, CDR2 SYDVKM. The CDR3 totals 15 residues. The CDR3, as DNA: TGTGCCAGCAGTTTCCAGGGGGGTTCTGGAAACACCATATATTTT. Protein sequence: CASSFQGGSGNTIYF.

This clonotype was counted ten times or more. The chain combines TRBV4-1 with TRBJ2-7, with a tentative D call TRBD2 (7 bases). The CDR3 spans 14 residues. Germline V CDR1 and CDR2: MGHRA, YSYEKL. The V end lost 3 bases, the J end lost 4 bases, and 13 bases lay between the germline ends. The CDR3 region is CASSHPGGLYEQYF. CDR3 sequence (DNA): TGCGCCAGCAGCCACCCGGGGGGCCTATACGAGCAGTACTTC.

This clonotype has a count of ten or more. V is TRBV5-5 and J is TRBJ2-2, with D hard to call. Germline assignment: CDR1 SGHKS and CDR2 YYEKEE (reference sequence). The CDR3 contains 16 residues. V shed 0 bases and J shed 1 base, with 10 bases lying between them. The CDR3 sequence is CASSLAVLLNTGELFF. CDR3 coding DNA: TGTGCCAGCAGCTTGGCGGTCTTACTGAACACCGGGGAGCTGTTTTTT.

The CDR3 sequence: CASIPLSEAHQPQHF. The CDR3 nucleotides are TGTGCCAGCATCCCCCTCTCAGAGGCGCACCAGCCCCAGCATTTT. V usage is TRBV7-9 and J usage is TRBJ1-5; D call uncertain. V shed 7 bases and J shed 7 bases, with 20 bases lying between them. The germline gives CDR1 SEHNR, CDR2 FQNEAQ (reference sequence). The CDR3 has 15 residues.

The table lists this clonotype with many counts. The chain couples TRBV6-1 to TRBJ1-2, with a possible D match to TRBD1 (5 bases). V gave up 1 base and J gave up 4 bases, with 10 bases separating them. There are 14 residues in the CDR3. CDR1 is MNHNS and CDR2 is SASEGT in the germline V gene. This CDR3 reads CASSEGQGGYGYTF. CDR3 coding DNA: TGTGCCAGCAGTGAAGGTCAGGGAGGCTATGGCTACACCTTC.

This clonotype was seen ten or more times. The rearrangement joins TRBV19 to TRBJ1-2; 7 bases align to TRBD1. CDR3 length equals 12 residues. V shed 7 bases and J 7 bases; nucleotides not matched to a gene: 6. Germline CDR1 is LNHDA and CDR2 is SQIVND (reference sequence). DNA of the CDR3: TGTGCCAGTACCGAACAGGGGTTTGGCTACACCTTC. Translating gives CASTEQGFGYTF.

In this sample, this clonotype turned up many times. The CDR3 DNA is TGTGCCAGCAGCTCCCGTTTTATCCGGGTCGATGGCACTGAAGCTTTCTTT. Its translation: CASSSRFIRVDGTEAFF. The V and J genes are TRBV7-9 and TRBJ1-1; unclear D gene. The germline CDR1 and CDR2 sequences are SEHNR and FQNEAQ (reference sequence). Trimming cost V 4 bases and J 4 bases, with 22 bases left between them. CDR3 length equals 17 residues.

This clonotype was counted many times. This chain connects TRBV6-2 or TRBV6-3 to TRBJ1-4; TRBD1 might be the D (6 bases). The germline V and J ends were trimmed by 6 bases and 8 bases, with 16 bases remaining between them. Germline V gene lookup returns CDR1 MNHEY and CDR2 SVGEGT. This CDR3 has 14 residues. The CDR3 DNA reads TGTGCCAGCAGAAATCGACCAGGGGCCGAAAAACTGTTTTTT. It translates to CASRNRPGAEKLFF.

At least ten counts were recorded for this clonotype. The CDR3 DNA reads as TGTGCCAGCAGGGACAGGGTATCGTACTCCTACGAGCAGTACTTC. It yields the protein CASRDRVSYSYEQYF. The chain uses TRBV6-1 and TRBJ2-7; 8 bases agree with TRBD1. V gave up 6 bases and J gave up 0 bases; unmatched junction bases: 7. The CDR3 has 15 amino acids. In germline, CDR1 is MNHNS, CDR2 SASEGT.

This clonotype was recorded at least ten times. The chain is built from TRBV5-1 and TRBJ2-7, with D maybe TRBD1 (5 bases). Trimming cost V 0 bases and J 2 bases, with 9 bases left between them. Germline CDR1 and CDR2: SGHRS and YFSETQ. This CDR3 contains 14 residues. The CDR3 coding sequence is TGCGCCAGCAGCTTGGCCCAGGGTACCTACGAGCAGTACTTC. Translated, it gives CASSLAQGTYEQYF.

This chain's CDR3 is CAISASTGGFGEQYF. DNA of the CDR3: TGTGCCATCAGTGCATCGACAGGGGGTTTTGGGGAGCAGTACTTC. J is TRBJ2-7 and V is TRBV10-3, with TRBD1 matching over 9 bases. Germline trimming cut 4 bases from V and 7 bases from J; bases unmatched to any gene: 11. Germline CDR1 is ENHRY and CDR2 is SYGVKD. The CDR3 has 15 residues.

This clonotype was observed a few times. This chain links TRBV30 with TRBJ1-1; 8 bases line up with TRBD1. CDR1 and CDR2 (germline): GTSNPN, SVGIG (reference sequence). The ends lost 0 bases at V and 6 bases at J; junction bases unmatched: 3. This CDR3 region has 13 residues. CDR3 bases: TGTGCCTGGAGTGTACAGGGGGGGTCTGAAGCTTTCTTT. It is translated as CAWSVQGGSEAFF.

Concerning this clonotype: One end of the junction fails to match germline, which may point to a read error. This CDR3 reads CASRLGGGLNTEAFF. The DNA of the CDR3 is TGTGCCAGCAGGTTAGGGGGGGGGCTGAACACTGAAGCTTTCTTT. J is TRBJ1-1 and V is TRBV7-2, with a possible D match to TRBD1 (6 bases). Germline V gene sequence: CDR1 SGHTA, CDR2 FQGNSA. CDR3 length: 15 amino acids.